This T cell receptor beta chain derives from a study of regulatory and conventional T cells in RAG deficiency. Study-wide findings and caveats: Control T-cell subsets had markedly higher Shannon entropy and lower Simpson indices than RAG-deficient patients. Omenn CD25-high CD127-low cells may be activated cells, not true Tregs.

Sequencing used immunoSEQ multiplex PCR; TCRdb keeps in-frame clones, though not all of them. The table lists 30,000 to 35,000 clones, 85% to 90% of them singletons. As regards this clone: The antigen is undetermined.

V shed 4 bases and J shed 8 bases, with 12 bases lying between them. CDR3 length equals 13 residues. Germline V gives CDR1 SEHNR, CDR2 FQNEAQ (reference sequence). These data also featured in a second study, about regulatory T cells. In that study: The PCR used 52 TRBV and 13 TRBJ primers.

Sequencing was done on a sample of CD8+ T cells sorted from blood. This TCR was sampled from a human donor in good health. This chain uses TRBV7-9 with TRBJ2-1; D possibly corresponds to TRBD1 (5 bases). The DNA of the CDR3 is TGTGCCAGCAGCTCTAAGGGGCGAGATGAGCAGTTCTTC. Its translation is CASSSKGRDEQFF. Full variable domain (remainder filled in from reference TRBV7-9 and TRBJ2-1): DTGVSQNPRHKITKRGQNVTFRCDPISEHNRLYWYRQTLGQGPEFLTYFQNEAQLEKSRLLSDRFSAERPKGSFSTLEIQRTEQGDSAMYLCASSSKGRDEQFFGPGTRLTVL.